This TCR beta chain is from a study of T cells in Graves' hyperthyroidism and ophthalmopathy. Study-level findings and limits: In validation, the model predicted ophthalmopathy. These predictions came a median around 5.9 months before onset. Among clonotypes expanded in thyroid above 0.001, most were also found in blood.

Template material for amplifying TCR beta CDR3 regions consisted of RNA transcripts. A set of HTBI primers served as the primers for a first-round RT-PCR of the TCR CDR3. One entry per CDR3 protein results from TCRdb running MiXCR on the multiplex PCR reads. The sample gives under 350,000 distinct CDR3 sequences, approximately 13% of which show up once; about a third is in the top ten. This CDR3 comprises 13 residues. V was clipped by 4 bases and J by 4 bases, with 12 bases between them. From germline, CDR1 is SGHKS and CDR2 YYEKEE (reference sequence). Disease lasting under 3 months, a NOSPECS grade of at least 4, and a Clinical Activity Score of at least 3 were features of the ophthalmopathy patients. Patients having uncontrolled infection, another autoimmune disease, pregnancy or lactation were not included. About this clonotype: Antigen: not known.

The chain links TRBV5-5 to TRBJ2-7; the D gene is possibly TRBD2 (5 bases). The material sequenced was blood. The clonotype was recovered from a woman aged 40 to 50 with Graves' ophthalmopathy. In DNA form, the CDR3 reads TGTGCCAGCAGCAGAGCGGAACCATACGAGCAGTACTTC. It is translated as CASSRAEPYEQYF.